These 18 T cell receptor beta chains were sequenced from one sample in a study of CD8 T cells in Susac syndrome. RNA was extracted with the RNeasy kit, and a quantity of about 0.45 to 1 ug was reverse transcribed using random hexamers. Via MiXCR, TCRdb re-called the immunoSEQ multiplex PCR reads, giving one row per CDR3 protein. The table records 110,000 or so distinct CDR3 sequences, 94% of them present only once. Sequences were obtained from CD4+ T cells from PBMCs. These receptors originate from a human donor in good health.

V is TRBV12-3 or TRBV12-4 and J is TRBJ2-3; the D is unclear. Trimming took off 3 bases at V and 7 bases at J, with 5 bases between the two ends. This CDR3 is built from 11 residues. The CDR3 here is CASSLEYTQYF. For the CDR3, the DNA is TGTGCCAGCAGTTTGGAGTATACGCAGTATTTT.

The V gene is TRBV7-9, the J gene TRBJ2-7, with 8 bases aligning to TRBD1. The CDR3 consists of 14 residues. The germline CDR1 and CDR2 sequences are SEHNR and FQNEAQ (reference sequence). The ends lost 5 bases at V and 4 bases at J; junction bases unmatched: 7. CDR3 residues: CASSSAGGDYEQYF. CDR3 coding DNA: TGTGCCAGCAGCAGTGCAGGGGGCGATTACGAGCAGTACTTC.

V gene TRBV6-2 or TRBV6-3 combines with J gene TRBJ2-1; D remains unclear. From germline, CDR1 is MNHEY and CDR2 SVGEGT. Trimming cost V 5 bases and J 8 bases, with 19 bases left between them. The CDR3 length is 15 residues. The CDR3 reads CASSVGGPPFDEQFF. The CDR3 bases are TGTGCCAGCAGTGTGGGCGGCCCCCCGTTCGATGAGCAGTTCTTC.

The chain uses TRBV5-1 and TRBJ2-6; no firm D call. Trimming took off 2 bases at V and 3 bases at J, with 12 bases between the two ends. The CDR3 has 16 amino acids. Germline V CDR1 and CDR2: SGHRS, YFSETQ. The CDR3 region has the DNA TGCGCCAGCAGCTTAGGAATTTTCGGTGGGGCCAACGTCCTGACTTTC. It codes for CASSLGIFGGANVLTF.

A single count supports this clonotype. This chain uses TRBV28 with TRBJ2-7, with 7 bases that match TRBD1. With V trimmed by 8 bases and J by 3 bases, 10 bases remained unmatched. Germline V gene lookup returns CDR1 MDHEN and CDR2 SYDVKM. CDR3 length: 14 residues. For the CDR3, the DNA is TGTGCCAGCTTACCCGGGACAGTAAGCTACGAGCAGTACTTC. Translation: CASLPGTVSYEQYF.

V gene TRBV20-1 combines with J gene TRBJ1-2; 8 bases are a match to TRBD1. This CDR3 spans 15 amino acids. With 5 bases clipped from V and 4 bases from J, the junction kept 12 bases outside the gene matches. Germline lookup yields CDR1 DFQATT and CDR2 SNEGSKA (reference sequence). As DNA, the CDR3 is TGCAGTGCTGATAGGACAGGGCAGCGCGGCTATGGCTACACCTTC. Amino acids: CSADRTGQRGYGYTF.

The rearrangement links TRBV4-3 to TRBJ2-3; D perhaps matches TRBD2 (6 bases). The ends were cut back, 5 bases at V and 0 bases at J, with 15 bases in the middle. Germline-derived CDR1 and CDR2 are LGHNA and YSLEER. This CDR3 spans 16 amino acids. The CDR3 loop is CASSDGRGTSTDTQYF. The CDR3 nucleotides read TGCGCCAGCAGCGACGGCCGGGGGACCAGCACAGATACGCAGTATTTT.

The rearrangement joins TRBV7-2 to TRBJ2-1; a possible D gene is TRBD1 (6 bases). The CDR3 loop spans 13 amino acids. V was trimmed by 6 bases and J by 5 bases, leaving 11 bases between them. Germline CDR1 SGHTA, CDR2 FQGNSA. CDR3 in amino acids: CASRRGLDNEQFF. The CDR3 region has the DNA TGTGCCAGCAGAAGGGGGTTGGACAATGAGCAGTTCTTC.

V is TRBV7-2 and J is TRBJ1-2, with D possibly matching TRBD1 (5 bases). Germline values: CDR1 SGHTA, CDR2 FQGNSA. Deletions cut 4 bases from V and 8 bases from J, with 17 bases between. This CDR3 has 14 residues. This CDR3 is CASSSYGTVGGYTF. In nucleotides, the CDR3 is TGTGCCAGCAGCTCTTATGGGACCGTCGGAGGCTACACCTTC.

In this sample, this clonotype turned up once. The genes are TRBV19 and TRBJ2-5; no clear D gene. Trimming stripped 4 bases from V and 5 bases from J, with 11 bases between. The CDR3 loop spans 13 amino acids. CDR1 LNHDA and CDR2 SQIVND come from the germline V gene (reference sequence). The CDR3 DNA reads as TGTGCCAGTAGTAGCCAAAAGAGGGAGACCCAGTACTTC. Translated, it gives CASSSQKRETQYF. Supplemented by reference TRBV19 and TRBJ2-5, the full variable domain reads DGGITQSPKYLFRKEGQNVTLSCEQNLNHDAMYWYRQDPGQGLRLIYYSQIVNDFQKGDIAEGYSVSREKKESFPLTVTSAQKNPTAFYLCASSSQKRETQYFGPGTRLLVL.

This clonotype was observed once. CDR3 in DNA: TGTGCCAGCAGCTTAGATCCCGGGACAGATAATGAGCAGTTCTTC. As protein: CASSLDPGTDNEQFF. The chain carries TRBV7-9 and TRBJ2-1; 7 nucleotides agree with TRBD1. In germline, CDR1 is SEHNR, CDR2 FQNEAQ (reference sequence). J gave up 7 bases and V 1 base, and 7 bases lay outside the gene matches. The CDR3 length is 15 residues.

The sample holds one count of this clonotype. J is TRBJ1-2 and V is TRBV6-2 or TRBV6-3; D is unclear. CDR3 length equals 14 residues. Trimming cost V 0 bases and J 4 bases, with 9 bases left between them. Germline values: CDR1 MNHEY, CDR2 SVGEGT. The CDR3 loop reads CASSYSGVGYGYTF. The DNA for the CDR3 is TGTGCCAGCAGTTACTCCGGAGTGGGCTATGGCTACACCTTC.

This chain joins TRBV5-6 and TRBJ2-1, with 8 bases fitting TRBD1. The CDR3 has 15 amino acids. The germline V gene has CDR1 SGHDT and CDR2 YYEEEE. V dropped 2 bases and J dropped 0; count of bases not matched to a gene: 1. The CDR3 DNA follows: TGTGCCAGCAGCTTCCAGGGGGCCTCCTACAATGAGCAGTTCTTC. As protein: CASSFQGASYNEQFF.

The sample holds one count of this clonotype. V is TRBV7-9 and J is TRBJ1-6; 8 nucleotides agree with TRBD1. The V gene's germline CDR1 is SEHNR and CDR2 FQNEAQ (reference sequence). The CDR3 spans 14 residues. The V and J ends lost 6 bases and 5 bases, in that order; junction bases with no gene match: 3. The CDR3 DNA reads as TGTGCCAGCAGGCCACAGGGGGATAATTCACCCCTCCACTTT. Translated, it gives CASRPQGDNSPLHF.

The CDR3 bases are TGTGCCAGCAGTGCGGGGACAGGGTCTTGGTCCGAGCAGTACTTC. Amino acids: CASSAGTGSWSEQYF. The chain combines TRBV6-2 or TRBV6-3 with TRBJ2-7; 9 bases fit TRBD1. The CDR3 length is 15 residues. V was clipped by 5 bases and J by 6 bases; unmatched bases: 11. From germline, CDR1 is MNHEY and CDR2 SVGEGT.

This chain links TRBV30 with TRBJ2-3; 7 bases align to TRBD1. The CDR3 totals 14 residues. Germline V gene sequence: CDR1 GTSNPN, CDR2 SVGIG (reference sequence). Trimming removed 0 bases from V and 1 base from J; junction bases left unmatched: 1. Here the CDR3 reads CAWSVGQGTDTQYF. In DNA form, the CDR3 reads TGTGCCTGGAGTGTAGGACAGGGCACAGATACGCAGTATTTT.

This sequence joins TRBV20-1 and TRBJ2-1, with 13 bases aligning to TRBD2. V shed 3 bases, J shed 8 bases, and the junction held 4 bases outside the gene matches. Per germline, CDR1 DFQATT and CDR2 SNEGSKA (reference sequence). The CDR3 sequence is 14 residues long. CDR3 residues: CSARGLAGSDEQFF. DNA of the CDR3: TGCAGTGCTAGGGGACTAGCGGGATCAGATGAGCAGTTCTTC.

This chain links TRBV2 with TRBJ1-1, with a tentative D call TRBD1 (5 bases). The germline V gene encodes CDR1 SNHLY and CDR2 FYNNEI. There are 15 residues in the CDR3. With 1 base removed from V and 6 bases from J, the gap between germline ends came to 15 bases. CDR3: CASSEGHRVGAEAFF. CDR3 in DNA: TGTGCCAGCAGTGAAGGGCATAGGGTGGGGGCTGAAGCTTTCTTT.